This is a list of T cell receptor beta chains from one sample in a study of CD8+ T cells in alopecia areata. Data came from immunoSEQ multiplex PCR; TCRdb stores just in-frame clones and leaves some out. Of under 130,000 clones listed, around 60% are singletons. The sequencing sample was made of CD4+ T cells sorted from blood. Every receptor here comes from a human donor in good health. Each CDR3 is given with its conserved first and last residue. Fields, in order: clone size, D gene, J gene, V gene, CDR3 protein, CDR3 DNA. A D gene is named only where the DNA matches it firmly. Some rows have no size entry. The others give once, few or many, or a class for an expanded clone.

>few|NA|TRBJ2-3|TRBV7-2
CASSLDGHRTDTQYF
TGTGCCAGCAGCTTAGATGGGCATAGGACAGATACGCAGTATTTT
>NA|NA|TRBJ1-3|TRBV6-5
CASSLGNTIYF
TGTGCCAGCAGTTTAGGAAACACCATATATTTT
>NA|NA|TRBJ2-7|TRBV6-6
CASRSRREQYF
TGTGCCAGCAGGTCCCGGCGCGAGCAGTACTTC
>few|NA|TRBJ2-7|TRBV28
CASSLDRYEQYF
TGTGCCAGCAGTTTAGACCGGTACGAGCAGTACTTC
>NA|NA|TRBJ2-7|TRBV5-1
CASSWLGVHVEQYF
TGCGCCAGCAGCTGGCTGGGGGTCCACGTCGAGCAGTACTTC
>NA|NA|TRBJ2-1|TRBV9
CASSLGGSYNEQFF
TGTGCCAGCAGCCTCGGGGGCTCCTACAATGAGCAGTTCTTC
>NA|TRBD2|TRBJ2-3|TRBV5-1
CASSSRLAGLPDTQYF
TGCGCCAGCAGCTCTCGACTAGCGGGGCTCCCAGATACGCAGTATTTT
>NA|TRBD1|TRBJ1-2|TRBV29-1
CSVETGGYGYTF
TGCAGCGTTGAGACAGGGGGCTATGGCTACACCTTC
>few|TRBD1|TRBJ1-1|TRBV29-1
CSVEKGQATEAFF
TGCAGCGTTGAGAAGGGACAGGCCACTGAAGCTTTCTTT
>few|TRBD2|TRBJ2-5|TRBV27
CASKGLAGTETQYF
TGTGCCAGCAAAGGACTAGCGGGAACAGAGACCCAGTACTTC
>NA|NA|TRBJ1-2|TRBV27
CASSFSRSDGYTF
TGTGCCAGCAGTTTCTCCCGGAGCGACGGCTACACCTTC
>NA|NA|TRBJ2-1|TRBV28
CASKFYNEQFF
TGTGCCAGCAAGTTTTACAATGAGCAGTTCTTC
>NA|NA|TRBJ1-2|TRBV29-1
CSVEKLRTVGYTF
TGCAGCGTTGAAAAGCTACGGACAGTTGGCTACACCTTC
>few|NA|TRBJ2-7|TRBV6-5
CASSSGQSYEQYF
TGTGCCAGCAGCTCTGGACAGTCCTACGAGCAGTACTTC
>NA|NA|TRBJ2-1|TRBV7-2
CASSFSVRVYEQFF
TGTGCCAGCAGCTTTAGCGTAAGGGTCTATGAGCAGTTCTTC
>NA|NA|TRBJ1-2|TRBV15
CATSRDLREYGYTF
TGTGCCACCAGCAGAGATCTGAGGGAATATGGCTACACCTTC
>few|NA|TRBJ1-1|TRBV19
CASSIDKGSNLYTEAFF
TGTGCCAGTAGTATAGATAAGGGGTCGAACCTCTACACTGAAGCTTTCTTT
>NA|NA|TRBJ1-1|TRBV5-6
CASRAGLNTEAFF
TGTGCCAGCAGGGCGGGACTTAACACTGAAGCTTTCTTT
>NA|TRBD2|TRBJ2-1|TRBV5-4
CASSLETGGAYNEQFF
TGTGCCAGCAGCTTGGAGACGGGGGGGGCCTACAATGAGCAGTTCTTC
>NA|TRBD2|TRBJ2-3|TRBV29-1
CSVERAGGTDTQYF
TGCAGCGTTGAAAGGGCGGGGGGAACAGATACGCAGTATTTT
>NA|TRBD1|TRBJ1-6|TRBV5-6
CASSLTGASSPLHF
TGTGCCAGCAGCTTGACAGGGGCATCTTCACCCCTCCACTTT
>few|NA|TRBJ2-5|TRBV4-3
CASSQDGWETQYF
TGCGCCAGCAGCCAAGATGGGTGGGAGACCCAGTACTTC
>NA|NA|TRBJ2-6|TRBV29-1
CSVGENVLTF
TGCAGCGTTGGGGAAAACGTCCTGACTTTC
>NA|TRBD1|TRBJ2-3|TRBV6-6
CASSYSTGGGSDTQYF
TGTGCCAGCAGTTACTCGACAGGGGGCGGGTCAGATACGCAGTATTTT
>once|TRBD1|TRBJ2-7|TRBV27
CASSFLPPGQGTYEQYF
TGTGCCAGCAGTTTCCTACCACCCGGACAGGGAACCTACGAGCAGTACTTC
>NA|NA|TRBJ2-7|TRBV29-1
CSARTRAAYYEQYF
TGCAGCGCGCGCACCAGGGCCGCCTACTACGAGCAGTACTTC
>NA|TRBD1|TRBJ1-1|TRBV29-1
CSGTGQVNTEAFF
TGCAGCGGCACGGGACAGGTGAACACTGAAGCTTTCTTT
>NA|TRBD1|TRBJ2-3|TRBV28
CASRNPSGTGSTDTQYF
TGTGCCAGCAGAAACCCCTCAGGGACAGGGAGCACAGATACGCAGTATTTT
>NA|TRBD2|TRBJ2-1|TRBV4-1
CASSQAEASGGQLQFF
TGCGCCAGCAGCCAAGCAGAGGCTAGCGGGGGGCAACTTCAGTTCTTC
>NA|TRBD1|TRBJ1-2|TRBV7-9
CASTYDRDGYTF
TGTGCCAGCACCTACGACAGGGATGGCTACACCTTC
>NA|NA|TRBJ2-5|TRBV2
CASSGAREVETQYF
TGTGCCAGCAGTGGTGCCAGGGAAGTAGAGACCCAGTACTTC
>few|NA|TRBJ1-1|TRBV5-1
CASSFGGGATEAFF
TGCGCCAGCAGCTTCGGCGGCGGAGCCACTGAAGCTTTCTTT
>NA|NA|TRBJ1-2|TRBV7-9
CASSPGFTYGYTF
TGTGCCAGCAGCCCTGGATTTACCTATGGCTACACCTTC
>NA|NA|TRBJ2-5|TRBV7-2
CASSLGTAAETQYF
TGTGCCAGCAGCTTAGGGACTGCGGCTGAGACCCAGTACTTC
>NA|NA|TRBJ1-1|TRBV30
CAWSVEGLPNTEAFF
TGTGCCTGGAGTGTAGAGGGACTGCCGAACACTGAAGCTTTCTTT
>NA|NA|TRBJ2-5|TRBV11-2
CASSLGGDRETQYF
TGTGCCAGCAGCTTAGGAGGGGATCGCGAGACCCAGTACTTC
>NA|NA|TRBJ1-6|TRBV5-1
CASSLDRSNSPLHF
TGCGCCAGCAGCTTGGACAGGTCGAATTCACCCCTCCACTTT
>few|NA|TRBJ2-7|TRBV2
CASAATYEQYF
TGTGCCAGTGCCGCAACCTACGAGCAGTACTTC
>NA|NA|TRBJ2-5|TRBV2
CASSRGGETQYF
TGTGCCAGCTCTAGGGGGGGAGAGACCCAGTACTTC
>NA|TRBD1|TRBJ2-5|TRBV5-1
CASSPGQTQETQYF
TGCGCCAGCAGCCCGGGACAGACCCAAGAGACCCAGTACTTC